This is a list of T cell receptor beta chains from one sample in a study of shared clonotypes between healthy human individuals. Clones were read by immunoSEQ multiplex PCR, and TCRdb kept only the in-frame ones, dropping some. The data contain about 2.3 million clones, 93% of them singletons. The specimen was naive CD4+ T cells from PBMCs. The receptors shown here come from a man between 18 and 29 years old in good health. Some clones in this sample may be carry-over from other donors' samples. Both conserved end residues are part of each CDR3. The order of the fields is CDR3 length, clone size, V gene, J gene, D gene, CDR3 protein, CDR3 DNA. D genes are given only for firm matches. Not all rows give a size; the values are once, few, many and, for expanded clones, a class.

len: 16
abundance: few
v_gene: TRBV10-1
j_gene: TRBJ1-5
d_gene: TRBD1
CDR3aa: CAKPNDRGKGNQPQHF
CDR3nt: TGCGCCAAACCGAATGACAGGGGTAAAGGCAATCAGCCCCAGCATTTT

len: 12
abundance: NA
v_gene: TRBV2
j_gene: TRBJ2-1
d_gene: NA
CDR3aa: CASSDRNNEQFF
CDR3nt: TGTGCCAGCAGTGATCGAAACAATGAGCAGTTCTTC

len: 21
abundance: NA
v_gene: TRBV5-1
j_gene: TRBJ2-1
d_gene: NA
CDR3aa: CASSLALGTGPETSPYNEQFF
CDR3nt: TGCGCCAGCAGCTTGGCCTTGGGGACAGGACCCGAGACTAGCCCTTACAATGAGCAGTTCTTC

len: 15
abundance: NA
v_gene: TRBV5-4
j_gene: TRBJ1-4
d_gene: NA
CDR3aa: CASSPGGGNDEKLFF
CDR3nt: TGTGCCAGCAGCCCTGGGGGGGGCAATGATGAAAAACTGTTTTTT

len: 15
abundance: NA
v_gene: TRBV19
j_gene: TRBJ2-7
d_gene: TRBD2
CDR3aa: CASSIQTSGTYEQYF
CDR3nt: TGTGCCAGTAGTATACAGACTAGCGGGACTTACGAGCAGTACTTC

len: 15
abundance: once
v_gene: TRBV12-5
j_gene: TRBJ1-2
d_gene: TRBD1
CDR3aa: CASGLGRGQGYGYTF
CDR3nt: TGTGCTAGTGGTTTGGGCAGGGGGCAAGGCTATGGCTACACCTTC

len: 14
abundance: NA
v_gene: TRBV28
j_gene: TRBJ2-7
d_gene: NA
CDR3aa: CATSELVVSYEQYF
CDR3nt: TGTGCCACCTCAGAACTAGTGGTTTCCTACGAGCAGTACTTC

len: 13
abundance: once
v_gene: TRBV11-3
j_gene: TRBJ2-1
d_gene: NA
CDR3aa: CASSPGQANEQFF
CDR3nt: TGTGCCAGCAGCCCGGGTCAGGCCAATGAGCAGTTCTTC

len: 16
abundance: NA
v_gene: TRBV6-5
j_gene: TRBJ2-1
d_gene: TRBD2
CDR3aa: CASSYNWAGVGNEQFF
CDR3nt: TGTGCCAGCAGTTACAACTGGGCGGGAGTAGGCAATGAGCAGTTCTTC

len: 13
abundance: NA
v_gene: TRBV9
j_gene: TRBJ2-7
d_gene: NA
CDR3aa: CASSRTFSYEQYF
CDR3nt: TGTGCCAGCAGCCGGACTTTCTCCTACGAGCAGTACTTC

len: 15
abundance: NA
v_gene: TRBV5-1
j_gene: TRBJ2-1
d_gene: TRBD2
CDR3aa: CASTPVASGYNEQFF
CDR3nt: TGCGCCAGCACCCCCGTGGCTAGCGGATACAATGAGCAGTTCTTC

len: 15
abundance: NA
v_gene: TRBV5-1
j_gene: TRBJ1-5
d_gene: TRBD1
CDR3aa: CASSLAGGRGQPQHF
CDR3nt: TGCGCCAGCAGCTTGGCAGGGGGCAGGGGTCAGCCCCAGCATTTT

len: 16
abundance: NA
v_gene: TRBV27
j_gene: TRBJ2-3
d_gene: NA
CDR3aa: CASSLGGLAGTDTQYF
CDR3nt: TGTGCCAGCAGTTTAGGGGGTCTAGCAGGCACAGATACGCAGTATTTT

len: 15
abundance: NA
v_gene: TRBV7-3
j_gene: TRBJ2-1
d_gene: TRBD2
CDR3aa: CASSLTSGERNEQFF
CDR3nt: TGTGCCAGCAGCCTGACTAGCGGGGAACGGAATGAGCAGTTCTTC

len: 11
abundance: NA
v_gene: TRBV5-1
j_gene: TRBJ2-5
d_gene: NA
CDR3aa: CASSPGETQYF
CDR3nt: TGCGCCAGCAGCCCGGGGGAGACCCAGTACTTC

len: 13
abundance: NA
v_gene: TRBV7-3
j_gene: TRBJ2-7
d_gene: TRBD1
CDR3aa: CASSRTGTSEQYF
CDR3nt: TGTGCCAGCAGCCGGACAGGGACCTCCGAGCAGTACTTC

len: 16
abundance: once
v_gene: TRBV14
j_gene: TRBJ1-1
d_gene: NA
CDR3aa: CASSQVLPRGLTEAFF
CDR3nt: TGTGCCAGCAGCCAAGTCTTACCACGGGGCCTGACTGAAGCTTTCTTT

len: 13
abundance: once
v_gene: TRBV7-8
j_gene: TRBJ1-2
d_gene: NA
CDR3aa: CASSLVGGYGYTF
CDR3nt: TGTGCCAGCAGCCTCGTGGGAGGCTATGGCTACACCTTC

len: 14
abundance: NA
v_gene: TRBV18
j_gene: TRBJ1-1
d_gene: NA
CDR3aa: CASSPQEGRTEAFF
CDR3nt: TGTGCCAGCTCACCACAAGAGGGCAGGACTGAAGCTTTCTTT

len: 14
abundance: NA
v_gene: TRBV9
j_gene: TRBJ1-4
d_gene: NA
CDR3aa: CASSGFPTNEKLFF
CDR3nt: TGTGCCAGCAGCGGTTTCCCAACTAATGAAAAACTGTTTTTT

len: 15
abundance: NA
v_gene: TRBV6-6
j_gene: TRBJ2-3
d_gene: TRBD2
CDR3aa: CASRGLAGITDTQYF
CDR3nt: TGTGCCAGCCGGGGACTAGCGGGGATCACAGATACGCAGTATTTT

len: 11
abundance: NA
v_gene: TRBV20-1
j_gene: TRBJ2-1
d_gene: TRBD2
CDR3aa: CSLAGRYEQFF
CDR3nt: TGCAGCCTAGCGGGAAGGTATGAGCAGTTCTTC

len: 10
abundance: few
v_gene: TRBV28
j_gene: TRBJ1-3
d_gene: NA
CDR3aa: CASRGNTIYF
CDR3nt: TGTGCCAGCAGAGGGAACACCATATATTTT

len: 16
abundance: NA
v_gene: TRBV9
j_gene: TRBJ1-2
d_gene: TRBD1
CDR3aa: CASSAKTGTANYGYTF
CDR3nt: TGTGCCAGCAGCGCGAAGACCGGGACAGCAAACTATGGCTACACCTTC

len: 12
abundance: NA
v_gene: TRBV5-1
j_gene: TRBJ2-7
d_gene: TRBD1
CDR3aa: CASSWTGNEQYF
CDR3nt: TGCGCCAGCAGCTGGACAGGGAACGAGCAGTACTTC

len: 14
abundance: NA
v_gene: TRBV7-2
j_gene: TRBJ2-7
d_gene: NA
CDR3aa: CASSLALLGSEQYF
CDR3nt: TGTGCCAGCAGCTTAGCCCTACTGGGTTCCGAGCAGTACTTC

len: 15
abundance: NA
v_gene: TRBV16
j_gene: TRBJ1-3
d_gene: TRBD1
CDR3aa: CASSLQGSSGNTIYF
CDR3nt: TGTGCCAGCAGCTTACAGGGGAGTTCTGGAAACACCATATATTTT

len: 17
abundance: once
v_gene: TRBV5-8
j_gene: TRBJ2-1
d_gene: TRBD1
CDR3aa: CASSLGTGVLSVNEQFF
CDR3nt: TGTGCCAGCAGCTTGGGGACAGGGGTTTTGTCCGTAAATGAGCAGTTCTTC

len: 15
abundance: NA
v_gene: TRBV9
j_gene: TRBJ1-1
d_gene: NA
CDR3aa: CASSVRSSLNTEAFF
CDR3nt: TGTGCCAGCAGCGTAAGGTCCAGCTTGAACACTGAAGCTTTCTTT

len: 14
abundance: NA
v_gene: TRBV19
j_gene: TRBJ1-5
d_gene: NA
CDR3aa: CASSPNRGHQPQHF
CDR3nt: TGTGCCAGTAGCCCGAATCGGGGCCATCAGCCCCAGCATTTT

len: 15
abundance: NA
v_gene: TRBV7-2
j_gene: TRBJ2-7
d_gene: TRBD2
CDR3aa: CASSWGGSPGPGQYF
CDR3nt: TGTGCCAGCAGCTGGGGCGGGAGCCCAGGACCGGGGCAGTACTTC

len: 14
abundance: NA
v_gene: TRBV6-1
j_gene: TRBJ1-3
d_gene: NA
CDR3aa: CASSLQSSGNTIYF
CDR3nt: TGTGCCAGCAGTCTACAGAGCTCTGGAAACACCATATATTTT

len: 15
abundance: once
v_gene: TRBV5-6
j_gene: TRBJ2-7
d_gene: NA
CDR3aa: CASSLEGREWDEQYF
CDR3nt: TGTGCCAGCAGCTTGGAGGGCAGGGAGTGGGACGAGCAGTACTTC

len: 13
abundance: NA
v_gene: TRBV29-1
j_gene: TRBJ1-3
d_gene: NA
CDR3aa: CSVRTVSGNTIYF
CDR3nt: TGCAGCGTCCGGACAGTCTCTGGAAACACCATATATTTT

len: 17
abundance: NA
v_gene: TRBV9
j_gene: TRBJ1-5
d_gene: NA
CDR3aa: CASSVALPRRKNQPQHF
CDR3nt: TGTGCCAGCAGCGTAGCCCTCCCCCGTAGAAAGAACCAGCCCCAGCATTTT

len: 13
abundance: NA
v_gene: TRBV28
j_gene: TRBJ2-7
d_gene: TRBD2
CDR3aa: CASSPGGTYEQYF
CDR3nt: TGTGCCAGCAGCCCCGGGGGGACCTACGAGCAGTACTTC

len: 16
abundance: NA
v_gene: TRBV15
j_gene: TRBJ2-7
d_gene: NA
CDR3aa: CATSRALIASPTEQYF
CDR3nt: TGTGCCACCAGCAGGGCACTAATAGCTTCACCCACCGAGCAGTACTTC

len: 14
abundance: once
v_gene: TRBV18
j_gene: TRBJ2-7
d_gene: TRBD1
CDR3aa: CASSPTGKPYEQYF
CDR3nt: TGTGCCAGCTCACCGACAGGGAAACCCTACGAGCAGTACTTC

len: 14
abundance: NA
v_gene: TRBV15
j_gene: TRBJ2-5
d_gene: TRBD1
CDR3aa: CATSTRQGPETQYF
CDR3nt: TGTGCCACCAGCACGCGACAGGGGCCGGAGACCCAGTACTTC